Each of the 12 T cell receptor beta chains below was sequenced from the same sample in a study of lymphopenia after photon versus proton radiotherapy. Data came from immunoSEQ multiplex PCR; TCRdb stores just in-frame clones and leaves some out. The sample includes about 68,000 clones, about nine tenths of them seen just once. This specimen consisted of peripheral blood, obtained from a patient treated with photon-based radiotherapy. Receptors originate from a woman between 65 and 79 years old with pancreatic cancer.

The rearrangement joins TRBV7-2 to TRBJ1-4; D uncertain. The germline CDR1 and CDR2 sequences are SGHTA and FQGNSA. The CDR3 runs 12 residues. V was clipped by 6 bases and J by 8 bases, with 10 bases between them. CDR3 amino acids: CASSDGGEKLFF. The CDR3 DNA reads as TGTGCCAGCAGTGACGGAGGGGAAAAACTGTTTTTT.

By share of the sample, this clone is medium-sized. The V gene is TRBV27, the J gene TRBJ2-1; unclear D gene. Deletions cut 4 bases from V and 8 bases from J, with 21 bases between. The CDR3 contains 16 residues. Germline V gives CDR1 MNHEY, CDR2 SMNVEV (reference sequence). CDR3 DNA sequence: TGTGCCAGCAGTTCTCTCCTTGGACGGACCAGGTATGAGCAGTTCTTC. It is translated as CASSSLLGRTRYEQFF.

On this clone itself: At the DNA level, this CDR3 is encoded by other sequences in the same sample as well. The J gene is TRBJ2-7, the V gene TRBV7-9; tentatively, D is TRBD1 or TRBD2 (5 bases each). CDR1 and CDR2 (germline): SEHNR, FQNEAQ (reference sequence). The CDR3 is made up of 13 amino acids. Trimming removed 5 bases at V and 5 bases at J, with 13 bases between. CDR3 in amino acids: CASSPVWGNEQYF. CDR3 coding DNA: TGTGCCAGCAGCCCTGTTTGGGGGAACGAGCAGTACTTC.

The CDR3 is CASSPDRDSGNTIYF. In DNA, the CDR3 is TGTGCCAGCAGCCCCGACAGAGACTCTGGAAACACCATATATTTT. J is TRBJ1-3 and V is TRBV4-2, with D maybe TRBD1 (5 bases). Per germline, CDR1 LGHNA and CDR2 YNFKEQ. The V end was cut by 4 bases, the J end by 0 bases, with 10 bases between. This CDR3 is 15 amino acids long.

CDR3 in DNA: TGCGCCAGCAGCTTGTTCCTTAGCGGGAGAGTTGGTAATGAGCAGTTCTTC. It codes for CASSLFLSGRVGNEQFF. The chain links TRBV5-1 to TRBJ2-1; 9 bases are shared with TRBD2. Germline CDR1 SGHRS, CDR2 YFSETQ. Unmatched junction bases numbered 12, after V lost 1 base and J lost 7 bases. The CDR3 contains 17 residues.

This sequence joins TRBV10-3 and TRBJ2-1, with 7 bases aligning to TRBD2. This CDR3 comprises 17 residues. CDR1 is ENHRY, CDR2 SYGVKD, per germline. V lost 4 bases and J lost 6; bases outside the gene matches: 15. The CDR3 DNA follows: TGTGCCATCAGTGGAAAGGCTCTTATAGCGGGCGGCAATGAGCAGTTCTTC. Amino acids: CAISGKALIAGGNEQFF.

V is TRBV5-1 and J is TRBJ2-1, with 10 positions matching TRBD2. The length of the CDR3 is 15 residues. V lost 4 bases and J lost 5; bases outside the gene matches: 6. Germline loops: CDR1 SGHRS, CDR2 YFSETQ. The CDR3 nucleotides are TGCGCCAGCAGCGTCGGACTAGCGGCTAACAATGAGCAGTTCTTC. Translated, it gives CASSVGLAANNEQFF.

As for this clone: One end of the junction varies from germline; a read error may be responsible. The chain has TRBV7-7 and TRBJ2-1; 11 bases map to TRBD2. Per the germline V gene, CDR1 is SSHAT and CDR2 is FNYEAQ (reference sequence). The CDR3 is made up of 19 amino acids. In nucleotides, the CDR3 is TGTGCTAGCAGCCCGCTCACTAGCGGGAGCCCGCCGGCCTACAATGAGCAGTTCTTC. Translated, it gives CASSPLTSGSPPAYNEQFF.

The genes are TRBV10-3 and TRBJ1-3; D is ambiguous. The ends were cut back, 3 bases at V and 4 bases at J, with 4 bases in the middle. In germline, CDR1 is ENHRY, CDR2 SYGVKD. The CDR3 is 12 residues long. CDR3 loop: CAISDGGNTIYF. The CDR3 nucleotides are TGTGCCATCAGTGACGGCGGAAACACCATATATTTT.

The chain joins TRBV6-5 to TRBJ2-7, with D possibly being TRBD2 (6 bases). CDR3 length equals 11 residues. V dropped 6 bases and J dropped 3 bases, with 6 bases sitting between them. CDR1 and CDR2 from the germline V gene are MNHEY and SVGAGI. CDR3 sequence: CASRTSYEQYF. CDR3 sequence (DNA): TGTGCCAGCAGGACTAGCTACGAGCAGTACTTC.

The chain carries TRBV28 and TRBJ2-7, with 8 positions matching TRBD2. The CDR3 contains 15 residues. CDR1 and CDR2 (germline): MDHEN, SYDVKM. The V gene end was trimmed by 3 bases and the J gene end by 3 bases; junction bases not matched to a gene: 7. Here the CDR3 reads CASSFTGTRDYEQYF. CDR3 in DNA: TGTGCCAGCAGTTTCACCGGGACTAGGGACTACGAGCAGTACTTC.

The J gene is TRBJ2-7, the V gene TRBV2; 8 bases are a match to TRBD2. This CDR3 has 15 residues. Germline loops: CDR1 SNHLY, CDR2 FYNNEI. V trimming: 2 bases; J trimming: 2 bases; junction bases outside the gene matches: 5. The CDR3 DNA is TGTGCCAGCAGTGAATCTAGCGGGTTGGCCTACGAGCAGTACTTC. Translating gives CASSESSGLAYEQYF.